This T cell receptor beta chain was recovered during a study of regulatory and conventional T cells in RAG deficiency. This clone came up a few times. Here immunoSEQ multiplex PCR was the method, and the copy in TCRdb shows in-frame clones only, minus some. The sample lists roughly 32,000 clones; roughly 90% were seen once. Germline CDR1 is SNHLY and CDR2 is FYNNEI. The CDR3 sequence is 24 residues long. Unmatched junction bases numbered 33, after V lost 4 bases and J lost 3 bases. Another study also made use of these data, one on regulatory T cells. That paper adds: The primer mix had 52 TRBV and 13 TRBJ primers. Patient repertoires had restricted TRB V-J pairs and skewed V and J usage, most in Tregs.

Sequencing was carried out using CD8+ T cells sorted from blood. This receptor was obtained from a human donor in good health. The genes are TRBV2 and TRBJ1-1; 9 bases line up with TRBD1. CDR3 loop: CASSGAPPAIKKQGALFLDTEAFF. CDR3 bases: TGTGCCAGCAGTGGGGCCCCCCCCGCCATCAAAAAACAGGGGGCGCTTTTTCTGGACACTGAAGCTTTCTTT.